Given below is one TCR beta chain in context. What it recognizes is unknown. This sample is part of a study of T cells in localized non-small cell lung cancer. Study-wide points: In the blood, greater T cell density corresponded to longer overall survival. Adjacent lung exhibited a median of about 50 among the 100 most abundant tumor clones. Because researchers sequenced only one region of the tumor, heterogeneity is still possible. Compared with tumor, uninvolved adjacent lung displayed greater T cell clonality, ranking highest overall.

From germline, CDR1 is SGHRS and CDR2 YFSETQ. Trimming removed 0 bases at V and 0 bases at J, with 5 bases between. The CDR3 has 14 residues. TCRdb keeps only in-frame clones here, not all; method: immunoSEQ multiplex PCR. The sample records approximately 72,000 clones, 84% being singletons. The sequence was obtained from a female donor older than 55 with stage I lung adenocarcinoma. The material was peripheral blood, obtained before any cancer treatment. This chain uses TRBV5-1 with TRBJ2-3; D gene uncertain. The CDR3 here is CASSLVLSTDTQYF. CDR3 coding DNA: TGCGCCAGCAGCTTGGTTCTGAGCACAGATACGCAGTATTTT.